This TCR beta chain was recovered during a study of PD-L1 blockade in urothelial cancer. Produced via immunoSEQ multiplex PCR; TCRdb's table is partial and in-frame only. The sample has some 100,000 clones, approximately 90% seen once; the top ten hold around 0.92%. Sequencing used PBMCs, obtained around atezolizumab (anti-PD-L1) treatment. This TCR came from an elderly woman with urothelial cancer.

CDR3 bases: TGTGCCAGCAGCGTAACGGGAGTAACGACCCACAATGAGCAGTTCTTC. Translation gives CASSVTGVTTHNEQFF. The V and J genes are TRBV9 and TRBJ2-1; D is possibly TRBD2 (6 bases). The CDR3 sequence is 16 residues long. V was clipped by 1 base and J by 5 bases, with 16 bases between them. CDR1 SGDLS and CDR2 YYNGEE come from the germline V gene.